The subject of this entry is one T cell receptor beta chain. MiXCR, run by TCRdb on the PCR reads, gives a single entry per CDR3 protein. In the table there are under 95,000 distinct CDR3 sequences, about half of which are singletons. This record comes from a study of CDR3 diversity in severe acne. With V trimmed by 5 bases and J by 0 bases, 8 bases remained unmatched. There are 17 residues in the CDR3. Germline CDR1 reads SGHTA; CDR2 reads FQGNSA. The genes are TRBV7-2 and TRBJ1-4; 8 bases are a match to TRBD1. Material for sequencing was blood. The clonotype was recovered from a male donor in good health, serving as a control. The CDR3 sequence: CASSQDRDTATNEKLFF. As DNA, the CDR3 is TGTGCCAGCAGCCAGGACAGGGACACCGCAACTAATGAAAAACTGTTTTTT.